One TCR beta chain is described in this entry. The record originates from a study of blood T cell repertoires in COVID-19. Across the whole study: T cells, B-cell-depleted T cells, or PBMCs supplied cDNA or gDNA.

There are 16 residues in the CDR3. Trimming took 5 bases from V and 2 from J; bases not matched to a gene: 4. CDR1 is LNHDA, CDR2 SQIVND, per germline (reference sequence). The authors' processing: Amplifying reference gene primers gave estimates of nucleated cell counts. Measured with immunoSEQ multiplex PCR; TCRdb has only the in-frame clones, and not every one. Clone size and V and J calls were adopted from that table, with D and trimming inferred from the DNA. The table includes some 400,000 clones, over 85% detected once. This chain links TRBV19 with TRBJ2-1; TRBD1 matches at 12 bases. The clonotype originates from a woman aged 25 to 39 who had recovered from COVID-19. Sequencing was performed on PBMCs or T cells enriched from blood (not recorded which). The CDR3 reads CASSVRDRGPYNEQFF. Here the CDR3 DNA reads TGTGCCAGTAGTGTAAGGGACAGGGGGCCCTACAATGAGCAGTTCTTC.